This T cell receptor (beta chain) was found in a study of cytomegalovirus exposure and HLA in healthy donors. Whole-study results and caveats: Previous analysis showed most TCR beta V segments were productive about 87% or about 30% of the time. In presence/absence analyses, roughly uniform sequencing depth across donors was assumed.

The PCR contained 60 Vbeta and 13 Jbeta primers. The repertoire was sequenced with immunoSEQ multiplex PCR; TCRdb's copy has only in-frame clones and lacks some. The sample has 200,000 to 250,000 clones; around 80% are singletons. With V trimmed by 2 bases and J by 9 bases, 7 bases remained unmatched. The CDR3 extends over 16 amino acids. The germline V gene encodes CDR1 SGDLS and CDR2 YYNGEE. Notes on this clone: Its antigen is undetermined.

Sequencing was performed on PBMCs. The receptor comes from a woman between 40 and 50 years old in good health and CMV-seronegative. V usage is TRBV9 and J usage is TRBJ2-1; TRBD2 matches at 14 bases. The CDR3 coding sequence is TGTGCCAGCAGCGTCGGACTAGCGGGGGGTGAATTTGAGCAGTTCTTC. It is translated as CASSVGLAGGEFEQFF.